The clone carrying this TCR beta chain was detected a few times. Its antigen is as yet unknown. A 5'RACE reaction primed in the constant segment made cDNA libraries of TCR alpha and TCR beta, and these carried sample barcodes and UMIs. MiXCR, applied by TCRdb to the 5' RACE reads, yields one record per CDR3 protein. The data contain 300,000 or so distinct CDR3 sequences, about a sixth of them singletons. The source of the sample is a study of T-cell memory formation after mild COVID-19. Study-wide points: The authors did not confirm SARS-CoV-2 specificity of second-wave clones peaking day 37. That cross-reactive memory joined was suggested by some responding clones appearing in pre-infection memory.

Trimming pared 3 bases from V and 0 bases from J, leaving 10 bases between. The CDR3 length is 15 residues. Germline values: CDR1 KGHDR, CDR2 SFDVKD. This receptor was obtained from a man younger than 35 who had mild COVID-19 (a few samples of this study predate the infection). Cell type and time point are not known. This chain uses TRBV24-1 with TRBJ1-1; no clear D gene. The sample consisted of PBMCs or a T cell subset sorted from them (not recorded which). CDR3 sequence (DNA): TGTGCCACCAGTGATACCCCGGGTCTGAACACTGAAGCTTTCTTT. As protein: CATSDTPGLNTEAFF.